These T cell receptor beta chains were read from a single sample in a study of Graves' ophthalmopathy and Graves' hyperthyroidism. From the multiplex PCR reads, TCRdb called clonotypes with MiXCR, one entry per CDR3 protein. The sample carries about 370,000 distinct CDR3 sequences, 15% to 20% recorded once. Sequenced material: peripheral blood. All receptors come from a woman aged 18-29 years with Graves' ophthalmopathy. Each CDR3 is given with its conserved first and last residue. D genes are given only for firm matches. Rows may omit the clone size; those that give it use once, few, many or a size class.

j_gene: TRBJ1-4; v_gene: TRBV20-1; abundance: many; d_gene: .; CDR3nt: TGCAGTGCAATGAGACCGCTTAATGAAAAACTGTTTTTT; CDR3aa: CSAMRPLNEKLFF
j_gene: TRBJ1-2; v_gene: TRBV6-1; abundance: .; d_gene: .; CDR3nt: TGTGCCATCTGGGGAGGTGTAGAGCATGGCTACACCTTC; CDR3aa: CAIWGGVEHGYTF
j_gene: TRBJ1-2; v_gene: TRBV12-3/TRBV12-4; abundance: many; d_gene: .; CDR3nt: TGTGCCAGCAGTCCGACAGTAAACTATGGCTACACCTTC; CDR3aa: CASSPTVNYGYTF
j_gene: TRBJ2-7; v_gene: TRBV2; abundance: many; d_gene: TRBD2; CDR3nt: TGTGCCAGCAGGCCTAGCGGGGGGCTCTCTAATGAGCAGTACTTC; CDR3aa: CASRPSGGLSNEQYF
j_gene: TRBJ2-2; v_gene: TRBV7-2; abundance: many; d_gene: .; CDR3nt: TGTGCCAGCAGTAACAGGGGAGGGGACGGGGAGCTGTTTTTT; CDR3aa: CASSNRGGDGELFF
j_gene: TRBJ2-5; v_gene: TRBV29-1; abundance: many; d_gene: .; CDR3nt: TGCAGCGTTCCACAGGGACGGGAGACCCAGTACTTC; CDR3aa: CSVPQGRETQYF
j_gene: TRBJ1-1; v_gene: TRBV20-1; abundance: many; d_gene: .; CDR3nt: TGCAGTGCTAGAGCCGGGGGGAAATCGACTGAAGCTTTCTTT; CDR3aa: CSARAGGKSTEAFF
j_gene: TRBJ2-7; v_gene: TRBV6-5; abundance: many; d_gene: .; CDR3nt: TGTGCCAGCAGTTATTTCCGACTAGACAGGTCCTACGAGCAGTACTTC; CDR3aa: CASSYFRLDRSYEQYF
j_gene: TRBJ2-7; v_gene: TRBV28; abundance: many; d_gene: .; CDR3nt: TGTGCCAGCAGTTTTATACGTAGGGCTAGGTACTACGAGCAGTACTTC; CDR3aa: CASSFIRRARYYEQYF
j_gene: TRBJ1-1; v_gene: TRBV5-1; abundance: many; d_gene: TRBD1; CDR3nt: TGCGCCAGCAGCTCCGGACAGGGGGAAGCTTTCTTT; CDR3aa: CASSSGQGEAFF
j_gene: TRBJ2-5; v_gene: TRBV2; abundance: many; d_gene: .; CDR3nt: TGTGCCAGCAGTGGACAAGGGGAGACCCAGTACTTC; CDR3aa: CASSGQGETQYF
j_gene: TRBJ2-7; v_gene: TRBV6-5; abundance: many; d_gene: .; CDR3nt: TGTGCCAGCAGTTACCGGGACGACTCCTACGAGCAGTACTTC; CDR3aa: CASSYRDDSYEQYF
j_gene: TRBJ2-7; v_gene: TRBV11-2; abundance: many; d_gene: .; CDR3nt: TGTGCCAGCAGCCTCGGGCCGGGGAGGTTCTACGAGCAGTACTTC; CDR3aa: CASSLGPGRFYEQYF